A single TCR beta chain is shown here with its context. This sample was taken from a study of shared clonotypes between healthy human individuals. The V gene lost 3 bases and the J gene lost 0 bases, with 9 bases spanning the gap. This CDR3 contains 15 residues. Germline V lookup: CDR1 MDHEN, CDR2 SYDVKM. Some clones are missing from TCRdb's copy, which holds only in-frame ones; the method was immunoSEQ multiplex PCR. Of over a million clones listed, 98% to 99% are singletons. The chain links TRBV28 to TRBJ1-5; D remains ambiguous. The clonotype originates from a man between 25 and 39 years old in good health. Input material: naive CD4+ T cells sorted from blood. The subset denotes: CD45RA+ positively selected. The CDR3 sequence is CASSFNRLSNQPQHF. The CDR3 DNA follows: TGTGCCAGCAGTTTTAACCGCCTTAGCAATCAGCCCCAGCATTTT.